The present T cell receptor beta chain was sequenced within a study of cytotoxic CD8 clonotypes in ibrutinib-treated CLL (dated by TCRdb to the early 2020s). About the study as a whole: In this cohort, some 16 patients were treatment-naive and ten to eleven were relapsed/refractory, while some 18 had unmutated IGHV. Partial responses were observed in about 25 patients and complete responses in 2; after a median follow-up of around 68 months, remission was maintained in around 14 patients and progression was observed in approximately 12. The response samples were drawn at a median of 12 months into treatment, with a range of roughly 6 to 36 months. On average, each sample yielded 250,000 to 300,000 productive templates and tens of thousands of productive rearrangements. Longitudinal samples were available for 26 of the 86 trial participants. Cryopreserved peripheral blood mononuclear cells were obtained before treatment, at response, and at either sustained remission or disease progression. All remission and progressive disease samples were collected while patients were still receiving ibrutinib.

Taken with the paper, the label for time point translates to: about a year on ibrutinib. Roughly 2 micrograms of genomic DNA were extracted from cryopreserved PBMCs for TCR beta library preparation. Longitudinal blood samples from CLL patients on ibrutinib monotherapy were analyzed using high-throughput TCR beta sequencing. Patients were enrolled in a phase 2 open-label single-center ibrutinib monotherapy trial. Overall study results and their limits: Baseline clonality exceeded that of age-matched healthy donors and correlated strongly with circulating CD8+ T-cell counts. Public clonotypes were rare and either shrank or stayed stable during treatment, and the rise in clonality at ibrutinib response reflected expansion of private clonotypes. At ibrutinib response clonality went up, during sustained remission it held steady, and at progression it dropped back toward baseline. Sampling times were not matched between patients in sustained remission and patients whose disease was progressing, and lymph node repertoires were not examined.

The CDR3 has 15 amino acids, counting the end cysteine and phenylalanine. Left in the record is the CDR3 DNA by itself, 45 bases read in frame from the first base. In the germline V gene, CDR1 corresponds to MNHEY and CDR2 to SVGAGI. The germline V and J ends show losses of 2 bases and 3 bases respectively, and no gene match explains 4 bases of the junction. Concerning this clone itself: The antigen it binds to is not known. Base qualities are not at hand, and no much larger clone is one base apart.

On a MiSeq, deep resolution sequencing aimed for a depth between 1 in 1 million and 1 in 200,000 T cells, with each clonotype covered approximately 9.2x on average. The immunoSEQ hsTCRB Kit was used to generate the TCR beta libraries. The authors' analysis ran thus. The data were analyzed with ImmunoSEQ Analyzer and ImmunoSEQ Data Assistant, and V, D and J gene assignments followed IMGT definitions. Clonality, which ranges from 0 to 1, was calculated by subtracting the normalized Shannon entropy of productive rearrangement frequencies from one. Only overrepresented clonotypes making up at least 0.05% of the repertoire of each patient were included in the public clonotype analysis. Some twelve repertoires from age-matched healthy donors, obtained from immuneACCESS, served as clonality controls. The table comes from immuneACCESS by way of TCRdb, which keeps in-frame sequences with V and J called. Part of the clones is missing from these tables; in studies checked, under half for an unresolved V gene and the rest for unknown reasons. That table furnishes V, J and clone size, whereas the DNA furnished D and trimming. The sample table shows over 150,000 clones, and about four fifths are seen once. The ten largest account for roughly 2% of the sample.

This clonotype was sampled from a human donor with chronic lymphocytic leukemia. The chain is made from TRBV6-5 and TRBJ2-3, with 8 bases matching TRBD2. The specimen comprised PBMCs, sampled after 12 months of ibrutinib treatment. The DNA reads TGTGCCAGCAGTTACGATGGGACTAGAACAGATACGCAGTATTTT. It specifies CASSYDGTRTDTQYF.